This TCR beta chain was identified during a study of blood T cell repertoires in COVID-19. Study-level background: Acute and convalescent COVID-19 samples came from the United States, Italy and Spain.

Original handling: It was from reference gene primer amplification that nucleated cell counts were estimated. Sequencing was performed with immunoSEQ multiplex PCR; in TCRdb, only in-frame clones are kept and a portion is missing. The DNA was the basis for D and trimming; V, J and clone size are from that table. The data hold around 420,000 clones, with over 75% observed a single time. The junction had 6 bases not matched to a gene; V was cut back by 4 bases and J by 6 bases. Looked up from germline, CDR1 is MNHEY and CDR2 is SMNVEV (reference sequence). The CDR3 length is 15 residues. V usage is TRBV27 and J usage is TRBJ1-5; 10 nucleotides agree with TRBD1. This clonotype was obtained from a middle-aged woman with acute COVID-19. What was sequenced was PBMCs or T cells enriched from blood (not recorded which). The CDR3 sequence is CASSSQGTGVQPQHF. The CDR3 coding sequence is TGTGCCAGCAGTTCTCAAGGGACAGGGGTTCAGCCCCAGCATTTT.